The 26 T cell receptor beta chains given below trace back to one sample, sequenced in a study of blood T cells in healthy people across ages. Sample-barcoded 5' priming and a J-beta primer mix drove a second PCR of 7 to 11 cycles. One entry per CDR3 protein results from TCRdb running MiXCR on the 5' RACE reads. This sample has fewer than 1 million distinct CDR3 sequences, with 40% to 50% found just once. The sequenced material came from blood. The receptors were sampled from a man aged 55 to 70 in good health.

The rearrangement joins TRBV7-8 to TRBJ2-4, with a weak D call TRBD1 (6 bases). Trimming left V 5 bases short and J 1 base short, with 18 bases between. CDR3 length: 17 amino acids. Germline CDR1 and CDR2: SGHVS and FQNEAQ. CDR3 nucleotide sequence: TGTGCCAGCAGCCAAGTATATCAAACAGGGGCCAAAAACATTCAGTACTTC. It specifies CASSQVYQTGAKNIQYF.

In DNA, the CDR3 is TGTGCCAGTAGTATAGATCCAAGACCAACTAATGAAAAACTGTTTTTT. As protein: CASSIDPRPTNEKLFF. The chain recombines TRBV19 with TRBJ1-4; no firm D call. V was cut by 0 bases and J by 0 bases, with 8 bases left in between. Germline loops: CDR1 LNHDA, CDR2 SQIVND (reference sequence). The CDR3 has 16 residues.

The chain couples TRBV7-3 to TRBJ2-1; D gene uncertain. There are 15 residues in the CDR3. Per the germline V gene, CDR1 is SGHTA and CDR2 is FQGTGA. The V end lost 2 bases, the J end lost 7 bases, and 15 bases lay between the germline ends. The chain's CDR3 is CASSLSDSRYNEQFF. CDR3 nucleotides: TGTGCCAGCAGCTTATCAGATTCAAGGTATAATGAGCAGTTCTTC.

This clonotype was detected once. The chain uses TRBV7-2 and TRBJ1-5; perhaps TRBD1 as D (6 bases). The CDR3 is made up of 14 amino acids. Germline-derived CDR1 and CDR2 are SGHTA and FQGNSA. Trimming pared 5 bases from V and 1 base from J, leaving 9 bases between. The CDR3 sequence: CASSGGASNQPQHF. The CDR3 DNA reads TGTGCCAGCAGCGGGGGGGCCAGCAATCAGCCCCAGCATTTT. The full variable domain, in which reference TRBV7-2 and TRBJ1-5 provide the parts outside the CDR3, is GAGVSQSPSNKVTEKGKDVELRCDPISGHTALYWYRQSLGQGLEFLIYFQGNSAPDKSGLPSDRFSAERTGGSVSTLTIQRTQQEDSAVYLCASSGGASNQPQHFGDGTRLSIL.

This clonotype was detected a few times. This rearrangement joins TRBV24-1 to TRBJ2-1; 10 positions agree with TRBD1. V dropped 8 bases and J dropped 0; count of bases not matched to a gene: 6. Germline V lookup: CDR1 KGHDR, CDR2 SFDVKD. The CDR3 consists of 16 residues. CDR3 protein: CATTGTGEGSYNEQFF. For the CDR3, the DNA is TGTGCCACCACAGGGACAGGGGAGGGCTCCTACAATGAGCAGTTCTTC.

This clonotype was counted at least ten times. The V gene is TRBV4-2, the J gene TRBJ2-7; perhaps TRBD1 as D (6 bases). V lost 3 bases and J 2 bases, leaving 11 bases between the germline ends. Germline assignment: CDR1 LGHNA and CDR2 YNFKEQ. The CDR3 consists of 14 residues. The CDR3 sequence: CASSQGTYAYEQYF. The CDR3 region has the DNA TGTGCCAGCAGCCAGGGGACATACGCCTACGAGCAGTACTTC.

This chain links TRBV15 with TRBJ2-3; D is uncertain. V shed 0 bases and J shed 2 bases, with 9 bases lying between them. The CDR3 sequence is 15 residues long. Germline CDR1 and CDR2: LNHNV and YYDKDF (reference sequence). This chain's CDR3 is CATSRDPGATDTQYF. The CDR3, as DNA: TGTGCCACCAGCAGAGACCCCGGAGCCACAGATACGCAGTATTTT.

The genes are TRBV5-1 and TRBJ2-2, with D possibly being TRBD2 (6 bases). Germline V gene sequence: CDR1 SGHRS, CDR2 YFSETQ. The V end lost 4 bases, the J end lost 2 bases, and 18 bases lay between the germline ends. The CDR3 contains 17 residues. The CDR3 sequence: CASSPSGGTLNTGELFF. The CDR3 DNA reads TGCGCCAGCAGCCCCTCCGGCGGGACCCTCAACACCGGGGAGCTGTTTTTT. The full variable domain, completed using reference TRBV5-1 and TRBJ2-2, is KAGVTQTPRYLIKTRGQQVTLSCSPISGHRSVSWYQQTPGQGLQFLFEYFSETQRNKGNFPGRFSGRQFSNSRSEMNVSTLELGDSALYLCASSPSGGTLNTGELFFGEGSRLTVL.

The chain combines TRBV4-3 with TRBJ2-2; D assignment may be TRBD1 or TRBD2 (5 bases each). The ends were cut back, 0 bases at V and 5 bases at J, with 16 bases in the middle. The CDR3 loop spans 17 amino acids. The germline gives CDR1 LGHNA, CDR2 YSLEER. The DNA for the CDR3 is TGCGCCAGCAGCCAAGAGGGTATTGGGGGAGCGACCGGGGAGCTGTTTTTT. Translating gives CASSQEGIGGATGELFF.

The V gene is TRBV4-3, the J gene TRBJ2-5; D is uncertain. The ends were cut back, 3 bases at V and 10 bases at J, with 15 bases in the middle. Germline V gene data show CDR1 as LGHNA and CDR2 as YSLEER. This CDR3 contains 13 residues. The CDR3 is CASSQTHGLIQYF. Written as DNA, the CDR3 is TGCGCCAGCAGCCAGACCCATGGGTTAATCCAGTACTTC.

This chain joins TRBV30 and TRBJ2-5, with D perhaps TRBD1 (5 bases). This CDR3 has 13 amino acids. Germline V gene sequence: CDR1 GTSNPN, CDR2 SVGIG (reference sequence). Trimming removed 1 base at V and 3 bases at J, with 9 bases between. CDR3 region: CAWSGGSKETQYF. The CDR3 nucleotides are TGTGCCTGGAGTGGGGGCAGCAAAGAGACCCAGTACTTC. Drawing the rest from reference TRBV30 and TRBJ2-5, the complete variable domain is SQTIHQWPATLVQPVGSPLSLECTVEGTSNPNLYWYRQAAGRGLQLLFYSVGIGQISSEVPQNLSASRPQDRQFILSSKKLLLSDSGFYLCAWSGGSKETQYFGPGTRLLVL.

This clonotype showed up just a few times. V and J are TRBV20-1 and TRBJ2-1; the match to TRBD2 covers 12 bases. V gave up 4 bases and J gave up 7 bases; unmatched junction bases: 8. CDR1 and CDR2 from the germline V gene are DFQATT and SNEGSKA (reference sequence). This CDR3 has 15 amino acids. CDR3 nucleotide sequence: TGCAGTGCTATACCTAGCGGGGGGGCATCAAATGAGCAGTTCTTC. Translated: CSAIPSGGASNEQFF.

Only a few counts were recorded for this clonotype. The chain links TRBV20-1 to TRBJ1-1; no reliable D call. V was cut by 4 bases and J by 4 bases, with 7 bases left in between. CDR3 size: 11 residues. Germline CDR1 and CDR2: DFQATT and SNEGSKA (reference sequence). The CDR3 protein is CSATMGTEAFF. Here the CDR3 DNA reads TGCAGTGCTACTATGGGCACTGAAGCTTTCTTT.

The rearrangement links TRBV7-8 to TRBJ2-5, with a weak D call TRBD2 (5 bases). Germline V gene data show CDR1 as SGHVS and CDR2 as FQNEAQ. The CDR3 is made up of 13 amino acids. V was shortened by 6 bases and J by 11 bases, with 19 bases between the two germline ends. CDR3 protein: CASRQIEGSEQYF. CDR3 coding DNA: TGTGCCAGCAGGCAAATTGAGGGCAGTGAGCAGTACTTC.

This chain uses TRBV12-3 or TRBV12-4 with TRBJ2-5, with D possibly matching TRBD2 (6 bases). V was clipped by 8 bases and J by 1 base, with 17 bases between them. CDR3 length: 15 amino acids. For the CDR3, the DNA is TGTGCCAGCGGTCCGGCGACGCGGGGCCAAGAGACCCAGTACTTC. It yields the protein CASGPATRGQETQYF.

This clonotype was seen repeatedly, ten times or more. The J gene is TRBJ2-1, the V gene TRBV20-1; no firm D call. V lost 3 bases and J 4 bases, leaving 7 bases between the germline ends. This CDR3 comprises 12 residues. Looked up from germline, CDR1 is DFQATT and CDR2 is SNEGSKA (reference sequence). CDR3 sequence (DNA): TGCAGTGCTAGTCACGGATACAATGAGCAGTTCTTC. This codes for CSASHGYNEQFF.

The chain joins TRBV25-1 to TRBJ1-5; TRBD1 might be the D (6 bases). CDR1 is MGHDK, CDR2 SYGVNS, per germline. Trimming removed 2 bases from V and 3 bases from J, with 8 bases in between. The CDR3 is made up of 14 amino acids. In nucleotides, the CDR3 is TGTGCCAGCAGTGAAACAGGGAACAATCAGCCCCAGCATTTT. The encoded protein is CASSETGNNQPQHF.

A few counts support this clonotype. This rearrangement joins TRBV20-1 to TRBJ2-7; the D call may be TRBD1 or TRBD2 (6 bases each). Germline CDR1 and CDR2: DFQATT and SNEGSKA (reference sequence). V dropped 3 bases and J dropped 3 bases, with 12 bases sitting between them. The CDR3 covers 13 residues. The CDR3, as DNA: TGCAGTGCTAGGGGGGGCAGGAACTACGAGCAGTACTTC. It translates to CSARGGRNYEQYF.

This sequence joins TRBV2 and TRBJ2-5; the D gene is possibly TRBD2 (6 bases). Germline V gives CDR1 SNHLY, CDR2 FYNNEI. The germline V and J ends were trimmed by 11 bases and 5 bases, with 21 bases remaining between them. The CDR3 spans 14 residues. The CDR3 here is CAGRRDSTSETQYF. The CDR3 region has the DNA TGTGCCGGCCGGAGGGACTCGACAAGTGAGACCCAGTACTTC.

This clonotype has a handful of counts. The CDR3 reads CASSLVGQLYGYTF. CDR3 sequence (DNA): TGTGCCAGCAGCTTAGTGGGGCAGCTCTATGGCTACACCTTC. This chain links TRBV7-2 with TRBJ1-2, with D tentatively TRBD1 (5 bases). This CDR3 is built from 14 residues. V was pared by 1 base and J by 4 bases, with 10 bases between. In germline, CDR1 is SGHTA, CDR2 FQGNSA.

The chain uses TRBV20-1 and TRBJ2-7; 7 nucleotides align to TRBD2. This CDR3 region has 13 residues. With V trimmed by 4 bases and J by 2 bases, 5 bases remained unmatched. Germline V gene lookup returns CDR1 DFQATT and CDR2 SNEGSKA (reference sequence). CDR3 DNA: TGCAGTGCTATCGGGGAGGGCCCCTACGAGCAGTACTTC. Its protein is CSAIGEGPYEQYF.

Of note for this clonotype: This sequence may be a read error, since a much larger clone differs from it by one base. The chain links TRBV6-6 to TRBJ2-1; 9 nucleotides line up with TRBD1. CDR3 length equals 15 residues. Germline V CDR1 and CDR2: MNHNY, SVGAGI (reference sequence). The DNA of the CDR3 is TGTGCCAGCAGTTACGAGGACAGGGGTGCGTATGAGCTGTTCTTC. Its translation is CASSYEDRGAYELFF.

The genes are TRBV4-3 and TRBJ1-2; possible D gene TRBD1, 5 bases. V was cut by 3 bases and J by 2 bases, with 16 bases left in between. The CDR3 is 16 residues long. Germline CDR1 LGHNA, CDR2 YSLEER. CDR3 nucleotide sequence: TGCGCCAGCAGCCACGCTGGGACCGGCGGCAACTATGGCTACACCTTC. Its translation: CASSHAGTGGNYGYTF.

This rearrangement joins TRBV6-2 or TRBV6-3 to TRBJ2-7; D may be TRBD2 (6 bases). CDR1 and CDR2 from the germline V gene are MNHEY and SVGEGT. This CDR3 has 14 amino acids. The germline V and J ends were trimmed by 6 bases and 2 bases, with 14 bases remaining between them. DNA of the CDR3: TGTGCCAGCAGCTCGGCAGGGAGGACCTACGAGCAGTACTTC. This codes for CASSSAGRTYEQYF.

CDR3 loop: CSVAWRGSATEAFF. The CDR3 region has the DNA TGCAGCGTTGCTTGGCGGGGGTCAGCCACTGAAGCTTTCTTT. This chain joins TRBV29-1 and TRBJ1-1, with a weak D call TRBD1 (5 bases). The V end lost 4 bases, the J end lost 4 bases, and 16 bases lay between the germline ends. From germline, CDR1 is SQVTM and CDR2 ANQGSEA. The length of the CDR3 is 14 residues.

On this clonotype: A much larger clone lies a single base off, so this may be a read error. DNA for the CDR3: TGTGCCAGCAGCTGGCAGGGGGCCTACGAGCAGTACTTC. This translates into CASSWQGAYEQYF. The rearrangement joins TRBV5-8 to TRBJ2-7; 7 bases match TRBD1. With V trimmed by 3 bases and J by 2 bases, 2 bases remained unmatched. The CDR3 has 13 amino acids. CDR1 and CDR2 (germline): SGHTS, YDEGEE. Looking up the rest from reference TRBV5-8 and TRBJ2-7 gives the full variable domain: EAGVTQSPTHLIKTRGQQATLRCSPISGHTSVYWYQQALGLGLQFLLWYDEGEERNRGNFPPRFSGRQFPNYSSELNVNALELEDSALYLCASSWQGAYEQYFGPGTRLTVT.